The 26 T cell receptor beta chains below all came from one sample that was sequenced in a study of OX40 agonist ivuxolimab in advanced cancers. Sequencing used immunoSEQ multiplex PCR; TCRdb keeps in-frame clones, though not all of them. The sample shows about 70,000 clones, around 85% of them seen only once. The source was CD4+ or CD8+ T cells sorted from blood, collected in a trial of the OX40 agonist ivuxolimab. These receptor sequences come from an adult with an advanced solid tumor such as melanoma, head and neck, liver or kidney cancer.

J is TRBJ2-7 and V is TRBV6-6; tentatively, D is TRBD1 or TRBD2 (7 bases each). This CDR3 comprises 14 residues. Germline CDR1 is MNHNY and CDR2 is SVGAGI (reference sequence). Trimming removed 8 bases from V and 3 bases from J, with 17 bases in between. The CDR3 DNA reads TGTGCCAGCGGGGGGGCAGGGGGTTTCTACGAGCAGTACTTC. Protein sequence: CASGGAGGFYEQYF.

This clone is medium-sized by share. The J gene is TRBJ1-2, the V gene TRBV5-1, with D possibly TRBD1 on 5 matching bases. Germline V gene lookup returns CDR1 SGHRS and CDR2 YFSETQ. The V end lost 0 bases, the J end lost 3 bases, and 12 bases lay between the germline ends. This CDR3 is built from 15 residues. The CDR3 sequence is CASSLAGHGDYGYTF. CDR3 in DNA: TGCGCCAGCAGCTTGGCTGGACACGGGGACTATGGCTACACCTTC.

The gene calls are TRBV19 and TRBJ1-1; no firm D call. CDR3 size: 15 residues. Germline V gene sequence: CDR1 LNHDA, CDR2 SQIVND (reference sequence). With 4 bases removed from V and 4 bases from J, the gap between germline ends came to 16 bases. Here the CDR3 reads CASSKEPGIFTEAFF. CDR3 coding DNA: TGTGCCAGTAGTAAGGAACCGGGTATCTTCACTGAAGCTTTCTTT.

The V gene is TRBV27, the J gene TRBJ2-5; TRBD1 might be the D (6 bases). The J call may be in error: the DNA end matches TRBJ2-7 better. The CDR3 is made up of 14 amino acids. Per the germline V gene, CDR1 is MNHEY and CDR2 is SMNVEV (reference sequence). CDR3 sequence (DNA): TGTGCCAGCAGTTTCCAGGGGCCGAACTACGAGCAGTACTTC. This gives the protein CASSFQGPNYEQYF.

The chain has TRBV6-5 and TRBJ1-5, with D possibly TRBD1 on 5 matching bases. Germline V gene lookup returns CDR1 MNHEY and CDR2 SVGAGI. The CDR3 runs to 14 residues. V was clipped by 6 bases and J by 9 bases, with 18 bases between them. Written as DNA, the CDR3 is TGTGCCAGCAGCCCCCAGGGAAGGAGTGGGCCCCAGCATTTT. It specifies CASSPQGRSGPQHF.

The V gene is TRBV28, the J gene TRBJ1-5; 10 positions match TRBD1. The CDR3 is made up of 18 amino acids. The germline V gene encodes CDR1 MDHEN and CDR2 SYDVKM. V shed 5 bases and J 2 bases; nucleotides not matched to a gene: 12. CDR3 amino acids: CASSPQGQGRVGNQPQHF. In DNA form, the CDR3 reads TGTGCCAGCAGTCCTCAGGGACAGGGGCGGGTGGGCAATCAGCCCCAGCATTTT.

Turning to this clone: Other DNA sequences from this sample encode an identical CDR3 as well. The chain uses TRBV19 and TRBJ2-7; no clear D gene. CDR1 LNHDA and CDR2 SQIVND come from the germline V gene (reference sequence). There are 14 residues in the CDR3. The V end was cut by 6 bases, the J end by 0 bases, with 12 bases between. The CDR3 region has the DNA TGTGCCAGTAGCCCCGCCTGGAGCTCCTACGAGCAGTACTTC. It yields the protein CASSPAWSSYEQYF. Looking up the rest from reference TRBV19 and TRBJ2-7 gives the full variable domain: DGGITQSPKYLFRKEGQNVTLSCEQNLNHDAMYWYRQDPGQGLRLIYYSQIVNDFQKGDIAEGYSVSREKKESFPLTVTSAQKNPTAFYLCASSPAWSSYEQYFGPGTRLTVT.

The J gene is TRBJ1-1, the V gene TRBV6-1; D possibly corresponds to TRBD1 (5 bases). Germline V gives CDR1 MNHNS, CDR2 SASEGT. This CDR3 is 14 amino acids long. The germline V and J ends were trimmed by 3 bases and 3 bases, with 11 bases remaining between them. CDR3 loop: CASSDSGGYTEAFF. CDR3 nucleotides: TGTGCCAGCAGTGACAGTGGGGGGTACACTGAAGCTTTCTTT.

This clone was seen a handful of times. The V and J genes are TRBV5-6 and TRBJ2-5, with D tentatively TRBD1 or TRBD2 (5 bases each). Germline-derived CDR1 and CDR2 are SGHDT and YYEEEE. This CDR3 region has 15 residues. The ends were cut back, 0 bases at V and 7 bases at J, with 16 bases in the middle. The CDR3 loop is CASSLDGLGEVTQYF. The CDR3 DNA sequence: TGTGCCAGCAGCTTGGATGGGTTGGGGGAAGTGACCCAGTACTTC.

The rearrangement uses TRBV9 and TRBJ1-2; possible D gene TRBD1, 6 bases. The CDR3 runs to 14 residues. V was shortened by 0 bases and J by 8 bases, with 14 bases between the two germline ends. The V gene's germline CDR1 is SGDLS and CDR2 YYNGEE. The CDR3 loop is CASSVVGGAKGYTF. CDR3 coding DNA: TGTGCCAGCAGCGTAGTTGGGGGGGCAAAAGGCTACACCTTC.

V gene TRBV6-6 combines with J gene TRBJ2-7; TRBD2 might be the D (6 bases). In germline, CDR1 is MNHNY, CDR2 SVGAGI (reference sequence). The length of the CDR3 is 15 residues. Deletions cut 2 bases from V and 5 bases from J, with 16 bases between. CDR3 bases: TGTGCCAGCAGTTACCCCCGTTGGGGGGACGACGAGCAGTACTTC. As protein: CASSYPRWGDDEQYF.

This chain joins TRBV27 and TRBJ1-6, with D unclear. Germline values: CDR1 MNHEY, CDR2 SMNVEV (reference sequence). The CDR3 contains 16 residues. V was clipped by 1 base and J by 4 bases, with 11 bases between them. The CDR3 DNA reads TGTGCCAGCAGTTTATGGTCCCAGAATTATAATTCACCCCTCCACTTT. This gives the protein CASSLWSQNYNSPLHF.

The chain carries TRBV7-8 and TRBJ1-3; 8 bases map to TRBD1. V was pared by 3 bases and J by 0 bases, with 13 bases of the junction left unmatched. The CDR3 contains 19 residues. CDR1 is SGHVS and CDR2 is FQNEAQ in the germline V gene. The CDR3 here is CASSFWTQGAYGSGNTIYF. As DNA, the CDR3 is TGTGCCAGCAGCTTCTGGACCCAGGGGGCATATGGCTCTGGAAACACCATATATTTT.

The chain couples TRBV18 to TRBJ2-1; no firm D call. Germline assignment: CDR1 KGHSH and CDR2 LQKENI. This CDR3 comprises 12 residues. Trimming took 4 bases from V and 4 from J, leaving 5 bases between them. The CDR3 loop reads CASSQVYNEQFF. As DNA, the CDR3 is TGTGCCAGCTCACAGGTTTACAATGAGCAGTTCTTC.

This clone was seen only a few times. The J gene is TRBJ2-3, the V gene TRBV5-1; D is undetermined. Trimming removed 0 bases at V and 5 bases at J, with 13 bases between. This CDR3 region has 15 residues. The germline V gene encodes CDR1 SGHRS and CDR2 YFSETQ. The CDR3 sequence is CASSLVGPIVDTQYF. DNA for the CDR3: TGCGCCAGCAGCTTGGTGGGTCCTATAGTAGATACGCAGTATTTT.

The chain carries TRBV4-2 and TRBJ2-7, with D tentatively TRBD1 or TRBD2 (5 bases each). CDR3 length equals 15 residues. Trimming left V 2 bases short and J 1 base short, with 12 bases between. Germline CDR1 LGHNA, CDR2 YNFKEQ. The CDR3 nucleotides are TGTGCCAGCAGCCAATCCGGGACCGCGTCCTACGAGCAGTACTTC. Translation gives CASSQSGTASYEQYF.

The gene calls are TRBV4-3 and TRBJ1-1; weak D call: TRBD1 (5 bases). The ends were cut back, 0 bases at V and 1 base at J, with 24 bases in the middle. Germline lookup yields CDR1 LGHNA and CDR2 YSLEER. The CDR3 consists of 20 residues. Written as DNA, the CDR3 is TGCGCCAGCAGCCAAGATAAGGGGCAGGGTTTAGACTGGGAGAACACTGAAGCTTTCTTT. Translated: CASSQDKGQGLDWENTEAFF.

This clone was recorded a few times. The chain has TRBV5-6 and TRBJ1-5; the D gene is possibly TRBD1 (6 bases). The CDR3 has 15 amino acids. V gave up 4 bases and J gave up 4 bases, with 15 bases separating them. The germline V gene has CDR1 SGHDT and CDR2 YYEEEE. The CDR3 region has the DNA TGTGCCAGCAGCGGAACAGGGTCCCCTAATCAGCCCCAGCATTTT. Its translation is CASSGTGSPNQPQHF.

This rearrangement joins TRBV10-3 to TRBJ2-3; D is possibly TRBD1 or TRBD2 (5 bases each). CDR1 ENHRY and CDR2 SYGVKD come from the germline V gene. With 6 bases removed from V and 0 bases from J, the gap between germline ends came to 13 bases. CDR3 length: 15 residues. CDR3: CAISNPGPSTDTQYF. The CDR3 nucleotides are TGTGCCATCAGCAACCCGGGACCAAGCACAGATACGCAGTATTTT.

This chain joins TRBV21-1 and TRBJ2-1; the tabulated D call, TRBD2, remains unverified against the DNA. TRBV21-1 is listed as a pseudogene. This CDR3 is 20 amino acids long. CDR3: CASSIVGLLAGEFSYNEQFF. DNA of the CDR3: TGTGCCAGCAGCATAGTAGGTTTACTAGCGGGAGAATTTTCCTACAATGAGCAGTTCTTC.

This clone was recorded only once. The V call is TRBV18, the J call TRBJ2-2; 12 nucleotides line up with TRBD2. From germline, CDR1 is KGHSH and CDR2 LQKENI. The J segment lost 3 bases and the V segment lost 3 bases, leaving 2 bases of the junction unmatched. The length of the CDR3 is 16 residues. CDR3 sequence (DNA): TGTGCCAGCTCACCCCGACTAGCGGGAGACACCGGGGAGCTGTTTTTT. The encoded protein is CASSPRLAGDTGELFF.

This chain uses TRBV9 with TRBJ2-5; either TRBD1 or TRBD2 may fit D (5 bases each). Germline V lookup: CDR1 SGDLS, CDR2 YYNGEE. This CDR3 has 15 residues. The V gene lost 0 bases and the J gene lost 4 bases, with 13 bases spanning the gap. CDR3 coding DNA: TGTGCCAGCAGCGTAGGATCTGGGACCGGAGAGACCCAGTACTTC. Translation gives CASSVGSGTGETQYF.

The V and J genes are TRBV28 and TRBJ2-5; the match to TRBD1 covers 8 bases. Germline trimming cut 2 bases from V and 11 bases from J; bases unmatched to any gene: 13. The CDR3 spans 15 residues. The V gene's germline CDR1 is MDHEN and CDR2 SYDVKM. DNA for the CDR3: TGTGCCAGCAGTTTAGGACAGGGAAGGTGGTCGGAGCAGTACTTC. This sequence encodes CASSLGQGRWSEQYF.

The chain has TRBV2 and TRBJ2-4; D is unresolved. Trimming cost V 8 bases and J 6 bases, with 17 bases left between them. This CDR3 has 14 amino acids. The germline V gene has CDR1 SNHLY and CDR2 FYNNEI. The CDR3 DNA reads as TGTGCCAGCTATTTTGTCTCCGGCCCAAACATTCAGTACTTC. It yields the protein CASYFVSGPNIQYF.

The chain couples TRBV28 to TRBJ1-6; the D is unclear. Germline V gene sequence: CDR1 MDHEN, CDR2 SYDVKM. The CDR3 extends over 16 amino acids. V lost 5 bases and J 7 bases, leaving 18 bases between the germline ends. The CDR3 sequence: CASSPRHTSGNSPLHF. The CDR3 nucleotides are TGTGCCAGCAGTCCCCGTCACACCTCCGGCAATTCACCCCTCCACTTT. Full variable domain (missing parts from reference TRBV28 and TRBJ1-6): DVKVTQSSRYLVKRTGEKVFLECVQDMDHENMFWYRQDPGLGLRLIYFSYDVKMKEKGDIPEGYSVSREKKERFSLILESASTNQTSMYLCASSPRHTSGNSPLHFGNGTRLTVT.

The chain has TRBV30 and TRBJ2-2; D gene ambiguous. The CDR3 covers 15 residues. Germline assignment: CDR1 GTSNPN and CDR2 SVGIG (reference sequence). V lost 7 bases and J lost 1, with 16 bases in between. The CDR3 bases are TGTGCCTCCTCCCGTCGGACCGGGAACACCGGGGAGCTGTTTTTT. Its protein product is CASSRRTGNTGELFF.